These 3 T cell receptor beta chains share one sample of origin, sequenced in a study of shared clonotypes between healthy human individuals. Using immunoSEQ multiplex PCR, the repertoire was profiled, and TCRdb retains in-frame clones only, with some absent. The table has 1.6 million or so clones, approximately 98.5% seen once. Source material: naive CD4+ T cells sorted from blood. Subset given: CD45RA+ positively selected. The receptors stem from a man in his thirties or forties in good health.

The chain couples TRBV15 to TRBJ1-4, with D unresolved. Trimming took off 2 bases at V and 12 bases at J, with 19 bases between the two ends. This CDR3 contains 15 residues. Germline V CDR1 and CDR2: LNHNV, YYDKDF (reference sequence). The CDR3 DNA reads TGTGCCACCAGCAGACCGAATAGAGACGGAAAGGAACTGTTTTTT. This sequence encodes CATSRPNRDGKELFF.

J is TRBJ2-6 and V is TRBV28; D ambiguous. The ends were cut back, 1 base at V and 1 base at J, with 11 bases in the middle. The germline V gene encodes CDR1 MDHEN and CDR2 SYDVKM. The CDR3 consists of 17 residues. As DNA, the CDR3 is TGTGCCAGCAGTTTATATCCAGGCCCTTCTGGGGCCAACGTCCTGACTTTC. It is translated as CASSLYPGPSGANVLTF.

This chain joins TRBV5-1 and TRBJ2-7; D remains unclear. The CDR3 is 17 residues long. Trimming stripped 4 bases from V and 0 bases from J, with 20 bases between. The V gene's germline CDR1 is SGHRS and CDR2 YFSETQ. The DNA of the CDR3 is TGCGCCAGCAGCCCGCATCTGGACCGGGTAGGCTCCTACGAGCAGTACTTC. Its translation: CASSPHLDRVGSYEQYF. The variable domain in full, completed from reference TRBV5-1 and TRBJ2-7, reads KAGVTQTPRYLIKTRGQQVTLSCSPISGHRSVSWYQQTPGQGLQFLFEYFSETQRNKGNFPGRFSGRQFSNSRSEMNVSTLELGDSALYLCASSPHLDRVGSYEQYFGPGTRLTVT.